This TCR beta chain is from a study of blood T cells in healthy people across ages. Overall study context: The template switching approach captured approximately one barcoded beta molecule for every two T cells. Study-wide results and caveats: Diversity of TCR beta per million T cells declined in a roughly linear way with age. Observed TCR beta diversity showed a strong correlation with the percentage of naive T cells as measured by flow cytometry.

A second about 7 to 12 cycle PCR used barcoded and J-beta primers. In TCRdb, the 5' RACE reads were re-called with MiXCR into one record per CDR3 protein. The sample comprises roughly 900,000 distinct CDR3 sequences, less than 35% of which are singletons, and 17% rests with the top ten. The CDR3 totals 15 residues. Germline-derived CDR1 and CDR2 are LNHNV and YYDKDF (reference sequence). Germline trimming cut 6 bases from V and 5 bases from J; bases unmatched to any gene: 5. A note on this clonotype: Its antigen is not known.

The receptor's source is an elderly woman in good health. The gene calls are TRBV15 and TRBJ2-1; 12 nucleotides agree with TRBD2. Sequenced sample: blood. This chain's CDR3 is CATRGSSGGDNEQFF. CDR3 nucleotide sequence: TGTGCCACCAGGGGGTCTAGCGGGGGGGACAATGAGCAGTTCTTC. The whole variable domain, filled in from reference TRBV15 and TRBJ2-1, reads DAMVIQNPRYQVTQFGKPVTLSCSQTLNHNVMYWYQQKSSQAPKLLFHYYDKDFNNEADTPDNFQSRRPNTSFCFLDIRSPGLGDTAMYLCATRGSSGGDNEQFFGPGTRLTVL.